The 8 T cell receptor beta chains below all came from one sample that was sequenced in a study of T-cell memory formation after mild COVID-19. TCRdb called the 5' RACE reads again in MiXCR, with one record for every CDR3 protein. The sample lists approximately 270,000 distinct CDR3 sequences, roughly 17% seen once, with less than 30% in the top ten. Sequencing input: PBMCs or a T cell subset sorted from them (not recorded which). The origin of the receptors is a man aged 18 to 30 who had mild COVID-19 (a few samples of this study predate the infection). Cell type and time point are not known.

This clonotype was found many times. This chain connects TRBV5-4 to TRBJ2-1; 9 bases line up with TRBD1. CDR3 size: 15 residues. With V trimmed by 4 bases and J by 4 bases, 6 bases remained unmatched. The germline V gene has CDR1 SGHNT and CDR2 YYREEE (reference sequence). DNA for the CDR3: TGTGCCAGCAGCAAGGGACAGGGTTTGTACAATGAGCAGTTCTTC. Amino acids: CASSKGQGLYNEQFF.

This clonotype appeared a few times. The rearrangement uses TRBV7-8 and TRBJ1-2; D is uncertain. The germline gives CDR1 SGHVS, CDR2 FQNEAQ. Trimming stripped 0 bases from V and 7 bases from J, with 15 bases between. The CDR3 length is 15 residues. The CDR3 protein is CASSLAAGPGGGYTF. CDR3 in DNA: TGTGCCAGCAGCTTAGCAGCAGGCCCCGGAGGTGGCTACACCTTC.

This clonotype was seen more than once but under ten times. The chain employs TRBV18 and TRBJ2-3; tentative D call: TRBD2 (5 bases). Per germline, CDR1 KGHSH and CDR2 LQKENI. CDR3 size: 17 residues. V lost 2 bases, J lost 3 bases, and 18 bases lay in between. The DNA for the CDR3 is TGTGCCAGCTCACCAGCCTCTCAGCGGATAAGAACAGATACGCAGTATTTT. It is translated as CASSPASQRIRTDTQYF.

This clonotype was seen a few times. This sequence joins TRBV28 and TRBJ2-7, with 10 nucleotides matching TRBD1. The CDR3 runs to 13 residues. V shed 5 bases and J 6 bases; nucleotides not matched to a gene: 4. CDR1 is MDHEN and CDR2 is SYDVKM in the germline V gene. CDR3 region: CASSPGQGGEQYV. CDR3 bases: TGTGCCAGCAGTCCCGGACAGGGGGGCGAGCAGTACGTC.

This chain joins TRBV3-1 and TRBJ1-4; 11 positions agree with TRBD1. The CDR3 spans 15 residues. CDR1 is LGHDT and CDR2 is YNNKEL in the germline V gene (reference sequence). Unmatched junction bases numbered 3, after V lost 1 base and J lost 8 bases. The CDR3 sequence: CASSQGGTGGEKLFF. DNA of the CDR3: TGTGCCAGCAGCCAAGGCGGGACAGGGGGGGAAAAACTGTTTTTT.

This clonotype was observed at least ten times. The rearrangement links TRBV6-6 to TRBJ1-3; unclear D gene. Germline-derived CDR1 and CDR2 are MNHNY and SVGAGI (reference sequence). Trimming took 3 bases from V and 2 from J, leaving 17 bases between them. The CDR3 runs 17 residues. The CDR3 bases are TGTGCCAGCAGTTATGGTCACGACTCGATTACTGGAAACACCATATATTTT. Its translation: CASSYGHDSITGNTIYF.

V gene TRBV6-2 or TRBV6-3 combines with J gene TRBJ1-5; weak D call: TRBD1 (5 bases). V lost 2 bases and J 8 bases, leaving 19 bases between the germline ends. The CDR3 contains 16 residues. Germline CDR1 reads MNHEY; CDR2 reads SVGEGT. The CDR3 nucleotides read TGTGCCAGCAGTTACATGGGCTTCTCATCAGGGAAGCCCCAGCATTTT. It codes for CASSYMGFSSGKPQHF.

This clonotype has at least ten counts. This chain uses TRBV4-1 with TRBJ2-1, with D tentatively TRBD1 or TRBD2 (7 bases each). V gave up 4 bases and J gave up 9 bases, with 13 bases separating them. Looked up from germline, CDR1 is MGHRA and CDR2 is YSYEKL. The CDR3 loop spans 13 amino acids. In DNA, the CDR3 is TGCGCCAGCAGCCTCAGGGGGGGGCGTGAGCAGTTCTTC. It is translated as CASSLRGGREQFF.